A single sample is the source of the 13 T cell receptor beta chains below, sequenced in a study of blood T cell repertoires in COVID-19 (dated by TCRdb to about 2020). To prepare the library, the immunoSEQ multiplex PCR assay was applied. The source is immuneACCESS, and TCRdb retained only in-frame sequences with V and J called. Part of the clones is not carried over; for the studies checked, unresolved V genes explain less than half of this, and the remainder is unexplained. This sample gives about 180,000 clones in total; 87% of them show up just once. The ten largest clones represent around 1.4% of the sample. Sequencing was performed on peripheral blood. These receptors originate from a woman aged 45-65 years with acute or convalescent COVID-19.

The CDR3, as DNA: TGTGCCAGCAGCTCCCAGGGTAGCGGCTACGAGCAGTACTTC. Its protein is CASSSQGSGYEQYF. The chain is built from TRBV7-9 and TRBJ2-7; a possible D gene is TRBD2 (6 bases). V shed 4 bases and J shed 3 bases, with 13 bases lying between them. The CDR3 length is 14 residues. Per germline, CDR1 SEHNR and CDR2 FQNEAQ (reference sequence).

The chain combines TRBV7-5 with TRBJ2-5; the table's D call, TRBD1, has no DNA check behind it. TRBV7-5 is reported as a pseudogene. The CDR3 extends over 15 amino acids. CDR3 in DNA: TGTGTCAGAAGCGCAAAGGACAGGGAGAGAGAGACCCAGTACTTC. Translation: CVRSAKDRERETQYF.

V gene TRBV4-3 combines with J gene TRBJ1-4; D may be TRBD1 (5 bases). There are 15 residues in the CDR3. Looked up from germline, CDR1 is LGHNA and CDR2 is YSLEER. Trimming removed 2 bases at V and 6 bases at J, with 13 bases between. The CDR3 reads CASSQLTTGDEKLFF. Here the CDR3 DNA reads TGCGCCAGCAGCCAATTGACAACGGGGGATGAAAAACTGTTTTTT.

As regards this clone: This specimen includes other DNA sequences encoding the same CDR3. The J gene is TRBJ2-1, the V gene TRBV5-1, with D unresolved. V was shortened by 1 base and J by 0 bases, with 11 bases between the two germline ends. The CDR3 covers 16 residues. Germline V gene lookup returns CDR1 SGHRS and CDR2 YFSETQ. CDR3 coding DNA: TGCGCCAGCAGCTTGCGACTCCTAGGCTCCTACAATGAGCAGTTCTTC. Residues: CASSLRLLGSYNEQFF. The full variable domain, completed using reference TRBV5-1 and TRBJ2-1, is KAGVTQTPRYLIKTRGQQVTLSCSPISGHRSVSWYQQTPGQGLQFLFEYFSETQRNKGNFPGRFSGRQFSNSRSEMNVSTLELGDSALYLCASSLRLLGSYNEQFFGPGTRLTVL.

The chain is built from TRBV3-1 (or the pseudogene TRBV3-2) and TRBJ1-4; D not certain. Germline loops: CDR1 LGHDT, CDR2 YNNKEL (reference sequence). This CDR3 spans 15 amino acids. V lost 0 bases and J lost 8, with 13 bases in between. The CDR3 loop is CASSQDGSKKEKLFF. The DNA for the CDR3 is TGTGCCAGCAGCCAAGACGGTTCAAAGAAGGAAAAACTGTTTTTT.

The CDR3 reads CASSPGGGRGYTF. The CDR3 bases are TGTGCCAGCAGCCCTGGGGGGGGAAGAGGCTACACCTTC. V is TRBV9 and J is TRBJ1-2; TRBD1 is a possible D gene (5 bases). The CDR3 covers 13 residues. Germline CDR1 SGDLS, CDR2 YYNGEE. The V end lost 4 bases, the J end lost 8 bases, and 15 bases lay between the germline ends. Together with reference TRBV9 and TRBJ1-2, the CDR3 gives the full variable domain: DSGVTQTPKHLITATGQRVTLRCSPRSGDLSVYWYQQSLDQGLQFLIQYYNGEERAKGNILERFSAQQFPDLHSELNLSSLELGDSALYFCASSPGGGRGYTFGSGTRLTVV.

The J gene is TRBJ1-2, the V gene TRBV4-2; 8 bases align to TRBD1. Unmatched junction bases numbered 7, after V lost 3 bases and J lost 4 bases. The CDR3 is made up of 15 amino acids. CDR1 is LGHNA, CDR2 YNFKEQ, per germline. The CDR3 DNA reads TGTGCCAGCAGCCAGGCGGACAGGGCTTCCTATGGCTACACCTTC. Residues: CASSQADRASYGYTF.

The rearrangement links TRBV6-5 to TRBJ1-2, with 9 bases matching TRBD1. Germline trimming cut 6 bases from V and 2 bases from J; bases unmatched to any gene: 7. The CDR3 length is 15 residues. Germline CDR1 reads MNHEY; CDR2 reads SVGAGI. This CDR3 reads CASRYNRGQNYGYTF. CDR3 DNA: TGTGCCAGCAGATACAACAGGGGGCAAAACTATGGCTACACCTTC.

CDR3 in DNA: TGTGCCAGCAGCAAAGAGGTAAGACATCGCAATCAGCCCCAGCATTTT. It codes for CASSKEVRHRNQPQHF. V usage is TRBV21-1 and J usage is TRBJ1-5; the table names TRBD1, a call not compared with the DNA. TRBV21-1 is flagged as a pseudogene. The CDR3 covers 16 residues.

V and J are TRBV18 and TRBJ2-1; the match to TRBD1 covers 9 bases. The CDR3 contains 18 residues. Germline trimming cut 2 bases from V and 6 bases from J; bases unmatched to any gene: 14. Per germline, CDR1 KGHSH and CDR2 LQKENI. CDR3 in DNA: TGTGCCAGCTCACCAATACCAAGTCGGGACAGGGTGGGCAATGAGCAGTTCTTC. This codes for CASSPIPSRDRVGNEQFF.

The gene calls are TRBV12-3 or TRBV12-4 and TRBJ1-2; D is possibly TRBD1 (5 bases). The CDR3 extends over 13 amino acids. The V end lost 1 base, the J end lost 8 bases, and 11 bases lay between the germline ends. The CDR3 coding sequence is TGTGCCAGCAGTTTAGGGACATTTAGCGGCTACACCTTC. Its translation: CASSLGTFSGYTF.

The chain is built from TRBV7-8 and TRBJ2-7; 10 bases are shared with TRBD1. Trimming at V came to 0 bases and at J to 2 bases, leaving 4 bases not matched to a gene. This CDR3 is built from 16 residues. Germline V CDR1 and CDR2: SGHVS, FQNEAQ. DNA for the CDR3: TGTGCCAGCAGCTTAGCGGGACAGGGGATTCCCTACGAGCAGTACTTC. Translation gives CASSLAGQGIPYEQYF.

In DNA, the CDR3 is TGTGCCAGTAGTCCCGGGACTTTCCTTAGCACAGATACGCAGTATTTT. This encodes CASSPGTFLSTDTQYF. The V and J genes are TRBV19 and TRBJ2-3, with TRBD2 as a possible D gene (6 bases). Germline V CDR1 and CDR2: LNHDA, SQIVND (reference sequence). Trimming pared 5 bases from V and 0 bases from J, leaving 15 bases between. The CDR3 contains 16 residues. Full variable domain (rest looked up from reference TRBV19 and TRBJ2-3): DGGITQSPKYLFRKEGQNVTLSCEQNLNHDAMYWYRQDPGQGLRLIYYSQIVNDFQKGDIAEGYSVSREKKESFPLTVTSAQKNPTAFYLCASSPGTFLSTDTQYFGPGTRLTVL.